The 23 T cell receptor beta chains given below trace back to one sample, sequenced in a study of shared clonotypes between healthy human individuals. Only in-frame clones appear in the TCRdb table, and some are missing; sequencing was by immunoSEQ multiplex PCR. This table holds some 2.3 million clones, over 90% found once. The source material was naive CD4+ T cells from PBMCs. Indicated subset: CD45RA+ positively selected. The receptors derive from a man aged 18 to 30 in good health. Some clones in this sample may be carry-over from other donors' samples.

This clone appeared a single time. V is TRBV4-3 and J is TRBJ2-1; no firm D call. V lost 1 base and J lost 0, with 16 bases in between. The CDR3 loop spans 18 amino acids. Germline V CDR1 and CDR2: LGHNA, YSLEER. The CDR3 protein is CASSQGVVRVSSYNEQFF. In DNA, the CDR3 is TGCGCCAGCAGCCAAGGGGTAGTCCGGGTGAGCTCCTACAATGAGCAGTTCTTC.

The chain joins TRBV28 to TRBJ2-1, with 10 bases matching TRBD2. The CDR3 extends over 15 amino acids. The V gene end was trimmed by 8 bases and the J gene end by 15 bases; junction bases not matched to a gene: 19. Germline V gene lookup returns CDR1 MDHEN and CDR2 SYDVKM. This chain's CDR3 is CASFHLASGSPQRFF. For the CDR3, the DNA is TGTGCCAGCTTTCATCTGGCTAGCGGGAGCCCCCAGCGGTTCTTC. Full variable domain (rest looked up from reference TRBV28 and TRBJ2-1): DVKVTQSSRYLVKRTGEKVFLECVQDMDHENMFWYRQDPGLGLRLIYFSYDVKMKEKGDIPEGYSVSREKKERFSLILESASTNQTSMYLCASFHLASGSPQRFFGPGTRLTVL.

To note about this clone: Other nucleotide sequences in the sample specify the same CDR3. The rearrangement uses TRBV5-6 and TRBJ1-2; D is perhaps TRBD1 (5 bases). Germline CDR1 is SGHDT and CDR2 is YYEEEE. The ends were cut back, 0 bases at V and 8 bases at J, with 11 bases in the middle. This CDR3 contains 13 residues. CDR3 sequence reads: CASSLAGGYGYTF. DNA of the CDR3: TGTGCCAGCAGCTTGGCCGGGGGATACGGCTACACCTTC.

The gene calls are TRBV21-1 and TRBJ1-2. TRBV21-1 is classified as a pseudogene. There are 16 residues in the CDR3. The CDR3 bases are TGTGCCAGCAGCAAGGTCCCAGGTGGTGCGGATCGGGGCTACACCTTC. Protein sequence: CASSKVPGGADRGYTF.

The chain combines TRBV18 with TRBJ2-3, with 9 bases aligning to TRBD2. The CDR3 is 16 amino acids. V lost 1 base to trimming and J lost 2 bases; unmatched junction nucleotides: 4. The germline V gene encodes CDR1 KGHSH and CDR2 LQKENI. The chain's CDR3 is CASSPQAGGVTDTQYF. The DNA for the CDR3 is TGTGCCAGCTCACCACAGGCGGGGGGGGTCACAGATACGCAGTATTTT.

Note on this clone: One end of the junction is discordant with germline, which a read error may explain. This chain connects TRBV20-1 to TRBJ2-7, with 7 bases lining up with TRBD2. This CDR3 is 10 amino acids long. Germline CDR1 reads DFQATT; CDR2 reads SNEGSKA (reference sequence). The CDR3 DNA reads TGCAGTTTCGACCGGGACTACGTGTCGTTC. This translates into CSFDRDYVSF.

This clone came up once. V and J are TRBV2 and TRBJ2-5; 15 bases are a match to TRBD2. This CDR3 spans 17 amino acids. Germline V lookup: CDR1 SNHLY, CDR2 FYNNEI. J lost 5 bases, V lost 5 bases, and 9 bases had no gene match. CDR3 in amino acids: CASSLLGLAGGGETQYF. DNA for the CDR3: TGTGCCAGCAGTCTACTGGGACTAGCGGGAGGCGGGGAGACCCAGTACTTC.

This clone was recorded a few times. The gene calls are TRBV29-1 and TRBJ1-1, with TRBD1 identical over 7 bases. Germline-derived CDR1 and CDR2 are SQVTM and ANQGSEA. The CDR3 is 12 residues long. V lost 6 bases and J lost 8; bases outside the gene matches: 9. CDR3: CSVGGTGEEAFF. The CDR3 nucleotides are TGCAGCGTAGGAGGAACAGGGGAAGAAGCTTTCTTT.

The table lists this clone with a count of one. V and J are TRBV14 and TRBJ2-7; either TRBD1 or TRBD2 may fit D (6 bases each). There are 17 residues in the CDR3. V was cut by 4 bases and J by 0 bases, with 19 bases left in between. CDR1 is SGHDN and CDR2 is FVKESK in the germline V gene. The CDR3 sequence: CASSLSGGRSSSYEQYF. The CDR3 DNA reads TGTGCCAGCAGCCTCTCCGGGGGCAGGTCGAGCTCCTACGAGCAGTACTTC.

The CDR3 DNA reads TGTGCCAGCAGTCGCGGGGAGGGTTACAATGAAAAACTGTTTTTT. As protein: CASSRGEGYNEKLFF. This rearrangement joins TRBV25-1 to TRBJ1-4, with unresolved D. This CDR3 has 15 residues. Germline V gene sequence: CDR1 MGHDK, CDR2 SYGVNS. The V gene lost 5 bases and the J gene lost 5 bases, with 15 bases spanning the gap.

A single count supports this clone. The rearrangement joins TRBV5-1 to TRBJ2-3; D unresolved. The CDR3 covers 15 residues. V lost 4 bases and J lost 0, with 12 bases in between. From germline, CDR1 is SGHRS and CDR2 YFSETQ. CDR3 in DNA: TGCGCCAGCAGCAACTCCGTGGTCAGCACAGATACGCAGTATTTT. The encoded protein is CASSNSVVSTDTQYF. The variable domain in full, completed from reference TRBV5-1 and TRBJ2-3, reads KAGVTQTPRYLIKTRGQQVTLSCSPISGHRSVSWYQQTPGQGLQFLFEYFSETQRNKGNFPGRFSGRQFSNSRSEMNVSTLELGDSALYLCASSNSVVSTDTQYFGPGTRLTVL.

The rearrangement links TRBV28 to TRBJ2-5; no reliable D call. Judging by the DNA end, TRBJ2-7 fits better; the J call may be wrong. Germline V lookup: CDR1 MDHEN, CDR2 SYDVKM. The CDR3 has 17 residues. The CDR3 DNA sequence: TGTGCCAGCAGTTTCCTCCTCCGTCTCGATCCCTCCTACGAGCAGTACTTC. Translated, it gives CASSFLLRLDPSYEQYF.

The chain has TRBV2 and TRBJ2-6, with no clear D. This CDR3 region has 15 residues. Trimming removed 7 bases from V and 0 bases from J, with 10 bases in between. CDR1 is SNHLY and CDR2 is FYNNEI in the germline V gene. CDR3 in amino acids: CASTRLISGANVLTF. Here the CDR3 DNA reads TGTGCCAGCACTAGACTTATCTCTGGGGCCAACGTCCTGACTTTC.

The V call is TRBV25-1, the J call TRBJ2-1, with D possibly being TRBD2 (6 bases). The V end lost 7 bases, the J end lost 5 bases, and 18 bases lay between the germline ends. Germline-derived CDR1 and CDR2 are MGHDK and SYGVNS. The CDR3 extends over 15 amino acids. The CDR3 reads CASTPWSGPDNEQFF. For the CDR3, the DNA is TGTGCCAGCACCCCCTGGAGCGGGCCCGACAATGAGCAGTTCTTC. Drawing the rest from reference TRBV25-1 and TRBJ2-1, the complete variable domain is EADIYQTPRYLVIGTGKKITLECSQTMGHDKMYWYQQDPGMELHLIHYSYGVNSTEKGDLSSESTVSRIRTEHFPLTLESARPSHTSQYLCASTPWSGPDNEQFFGPGTRLTVL.

The chain employs TRBV6-5 and TRBJ2-7; TRBD2 is a possible D gene (5 bases). The CDR3 is 14 amino acids. V was shortened by 0 bases and J by 4 bases, with 10 bases between the two germline ends. Per the germline V gene, CDR1 is MNHEY and CDR2 is SVGAGI. The CDR3 coding sequence is TGTGCCAGCAGTTACTCGGTAGGCGGGTACGAGCAGTACTTC. Encoded protein: CASSYSVGGYEQYF.

J is TRBJ1-1 and V is TRBV27; the match to TRBD1 covers 8 bases. Germline CDR1 reads MNHEY; CDR2 reads SMNVEV (reference sequence). The ends lost 3 bases at V and 1 base at J; junction bases unmatched: 4. The CDR3 is 15 residues long. The CDR3 sequence is CASSFWDRRNTEAFF. CDR3 coding DNA: TGTGCCAGCAGTTTCTGGGACAGGCGGAACACTGAAGCTTTCTTT.

This chain connects TRBV7-9 to TRBJ1-2, with no clear D. The CDR3 totals 15 residues. V lost 5 bases and J lost 1, with 14 bases in between. Germline lookup yields CDR1 SEHNR and CDR2 FQNEAQ (reference sequence). Here the CDR3 DNA reads TGTGCCAGCAGCCTATTGAGCCCAAGTAACTATGGCTACACCTTC. As protein: CASSLLSPSNYGYTF.

This rearrangement joins TRBV28 to TRBJ1-1; D ambiguous. The CDR3 runs to 16 residues. V was pared by 1 base and J by 5 bases, with 17 bases between. CDR1 MDHEN and CDR2 SYDVKM come from the germline V gene. The CDR3 here is CASSLLFGRKTTEAFF. Here the CDR3 DNA reads TGTGCCAGCAGTTTATTATTCGGCCGAAAAACAACTGAAGCTTTCTTT.

This clone was counted a single time. This rearrangement joins TRBV7-9 to TRBJ2-7; D remains ambiguous. The CDR3 has 11 amino acids. The germline V gene has CDR1 SEHNR and CDR2 FQNEAQ (reference sequence). Trimming cost V 6 bases and J 5 bases, with 8 bases left between them. CDR3 bases: TGTGCCAGCAGTCCCCAGGACGAGCAGTACTTC. Translating it yields CASSPQDEQYF.

The J gene is TRBJ2-3, the V gene TRBV5-1; D is perhaps TRBD1 (6 bases). CDR1 and CDR2 from the germline V gene are SGHRS and YFSETQ. Between the trimmed V and J ends, which lost 2 bases and 4 bases, there was a span of 14 bases. This CDR3 has 15 residues. CDR3 coding DNA: TGCGCCAGCAGCTTAAACTCTGGGGGCGCAGATACGCAGTATTTT. Its translation is CASSLNSGGADTQYF.

The V gene is TRBV7-9, the J gene TRBJ2-5, with 9 nucleotides matching TRBD1. After removal of 6 bases from V and 5 bases from J, the junction contained 7 bases not matched to a gene. There are 14 residues in the CDR3. Germline assignment: CDR1 SEHNR and CDR2 FQNEAQ (reference sequence). CDR3 DNA: TGTGCCAGCAGGTCGGACAGGGGAGGTGAGACCCAGTACTTC. Residues: CASRSDRGGETQYF. Complete variable domain (other parts from reference TRBV7-9 and TRBJ2-5): DTGVSQNPRHKITKRGQNVTFRCDPISEHNRLYWYRQTLGQGPEFLTYFQNEAQLEKSRLLSDRFSAERPKGSFSTLEIQRTEQGDSAMYLCASRSDRGGETQYFGPGTRLLVL.

V gene TRBV18 combines with J gene TRBJ1-1, with D maybe TRBD1 (5 bases). V dropped 2 bases and J dropped 0 bases, with 13 bases sitting between them. The CDR3 is 16 residues long. CDR1 and CDR2 from the germline V gene are KGHSH and LQKENI. The CDR3 coding sequence is TGTGCCAGCTCACCATTAGAGGGGCTGGTGAACACTGAAGCTTTCTTT. It specifies CASSPLEGLVNTEAFF.

V is TRBV6-5 and J is TRBJ2-1; 8 nucleotides match TRBD2. This CDR3 spans 12 amino acids. Germline V lookup: CDR1 MNHEY, CDR2 SVGAGI. The trim removed 10 bases at V and 10 bases at J, leaving 9 bases unmatched. DNA for the CDR3: TGTGCCACCTCCGGCGGGAGGCCCGAGCAGTTCTTC. Protein: CATSGGRPEQFF.